The 19 T cell receptor beta chains given below trace back to one sample, sequenced in a study of monozygotic twins with cystic fibrosis. Measured with immunoSEQ multiplex PCR; TCRdb has only the in-frame clones, and not every one. The profile shows tens of thousands of clones, around 96% of them singletons. Sequenced: blood. The receptors come from a girl aged 2-10 years with cystic fibrosis.

This sequence joins TRBV19 and TRBJ1-1; possibly TRBD1 for D (5 bases). Germline assignment: CDR1 LNHDA and CDR2 SQIVND (reference sequence). This CDR3 has 12 amino acids. Between the trimmed V and J ends, which lost 5 bases and 10 bases, there was a span of 14 bases. The CDR3 region is CASSFYSGGAFF. CDR3 nucleotide sequence: TGTGCCAGTAGTTTTTACAGTGGGGGAGCTTTCTTT.

The genes are TRBV2 and TRBJ2-7; 9 bases are a match to TRBD2. The ends lost 6 bases at V and 6 bases at J; junction bases unmatched: 12. Germline CDR1 SNHLY, CDR2 FYNNEI. The length of the CDR3 is 15 residues. The CDR3 spells CASRGPIAGVCEQYF. CDR3 coding DNA: TGTGCCAGCAGAGGACCGATAGCGGGAGTTTGCGAGCAGTACTTC. Full variable domain (missing parts from reference TRBV2 and TRBJ2-7): EPEVTQTPSHQVTQMGQEVILRCVPISNHLYFYWYRQILGQKVEFLVSFYNNEISEKSEIFDDQFSVERPDGSNFTLKIRSTKLEDSAMYFCASRGPIAGVCEQYFGPGTRLTVT.

The chain uses TRBV2 and TRBJ1-1; TRBD1 aligns across 7 bases. Germline V gene lookup returns CDR1 SNHLY and CDR2 FYNNEI. CDR3 length equals 15 residues. The V and J ends lost 11 bases and 0 bases, in that order; junction bases with no gene match: 12. The CDR3 protein is CAGGTEGIVNTEAFF. In DNA, the CDR3 is TGTGCCGGCGGGACAGAAGGGATTGTGAACACTGAAGCTTTCTTT. Full variable domain (remainder filled in from reference TRBV2 and TRBJ1-1): EPEVTQTPSHQVTQMGQEVILRCVPISNHLYFYWYRQILGQKVEFLVSFYNNEISEKSEIFDDQFSVERPDGSNFTLKIRSTKLEDSAMYFCAGGTEGIVNTEAFFGQGTRLTVV.

Of note for this clone: At one end, the junction sequence differs from germline, possibly due to a read error. This CDR3 is CASSLAVHTGELFF. DNA for the CDR3: TGTGCTAGCAGCTTAGCGGTGCACACCGGGGAGCTGTTTTTT. The V and J genes are TRBV7-7 and TRBJ2-2; D may be TRBD2 (6 bases). The CDR3 has 14 residues. Germline assignment: CDR1 SSHAT and CDR2 FNYEAQ (reference sequence).

The chain recombines TRBV30 with TRBJ2-7; 9 positions agree with TRBD1. In germline, CDR1 is GTSNPN, CDR2 SVGIG (reference sequence). V was clipped by 4 bases and J by 3 bases; unmatched bases: 7. This CDR3 is built from 14 residues. The CDR3 sequence: CAWTSGTGSYEQYF. The CDR3 DNA reads as TGTGCCTGGACGTCGGGGACAGGGAGCTACGAGCAGTACTTC.

The CDR3 reads CSVDTGGGYGYTF. The CDR3 coding sequence is TGCAGCGTTGATACAGGGGGCGGGTATGGCTACACCTTC. The V and J genes are TRBV29-1 and TRBJ1-2; TRBD1 matches at 9 bases. Germline V gives CDR1 SQVTM, CDR2 ANQGSEA. Trimming removed 3 bases from V and 5 bases from J; junction bases left unmatched: 4. The CDR3 runs 13 residues.

The V and J genes are TRBV12-5 and TRBJ2-3, with D uncertain. The CDR3 has 14 amino acids. Germline CDR1 LGHNT, CDR2 FRNRAP. V was pared by 2 bases and J by 2 bases, with 8 bases between. CDR3 protein: CASGLSAYTDTQYF. DNA of the CDR3: TGTGCTAGTGGTTTGAGCGCCTACACAGATACGCAGTATTTT.

The chain is built from TRBV7-9 and TRBJ2-3, with 13 bases lining up with TRBD2. V shed 5 bases, J shed 5 bases, and the junction held 10 bases outside the gene matches. The CDR3 spans 17 residues. Germline assignment: CDR1 SEHNR and CDR2 FQNEAQ (reference sequence). CDR3: CASSPDPGLAGVDTQYF. CDR3 nucleotide sequence: TGTGCCAGCAGCCCCGACCCAGGACTAGCGGGAGTAGATACGCAGTATTTT. Looking up the rest from reference TRBV7-9 and TRBJ2-3 gives the full variable domain: DTGVSQNPRHKITKRGQNVTFRCDPISEHNRLYWYRQTLGQGPEFLTYFQNEAQLEKSRLLSDRFSAERPKGSFSTLEIQRTEQGDSAMYLCASSPDPGLAGVDTQYFGPGTRLTVL.

V and J are TRBV15 and TRBJ2-3; 8 nucleotides align to TRBD1. CDR3 length: 17 residues. CDR1 and CDR2 from the germline V gene are LNHNV and YYDKDF (reference sequence). J gave up 5 bases and V 5 bases, and 15 bases lay outside the gene matches. The CDR3 region has the DNA TGTGCCACCAGCCGCAACAGGGGGGTCGGGAAAGTAGATACGCAGTATTTT. Its protein is CATSRNRGVGKVDTQYF.

V usage is TRBV5-8 and J usage is TRBJ2-1; 7 nucleotides line up with TRBD2. CDR3 size: 13 residues. Germline CDR1 reads SGHTS; CDR2 reads YDEGEE. Trimming at V came to 4 bases and at J to 5 bases, leaving 3 bases not matched to a gene. CDR3 in amino acids: CASSSGTHNEQFF. The DNA for the CDR3 is TGTGCCAGCAGCAGCGGGACTCACAATGAGCAGTTCTTC.

The J gene is TRBJ2-7, the V gene TRBV6-5; D unresolved. Trimming left V 7 bases short and J 2 bases short, with 15 bases between. Germline V lookup: CDR1 MNHEY, CDR2 SVGAGI. CDR3 size: 14 residues. This chain's CDR3 is CASTEDLYPYEQYF. The DNA for the CDR3 is TGTGCCAGCACCGAAGACTTGTACCCCTACGAGCAGTACTTC.

The chain has TRBV27 and TRBJ1-4; D gene uncertain. Germline V gene lookup returns CDR1 MNHEY and CDR2 SMNVEV (reference sequence). The V and J ends lost 6 bases and 2 bases respectively, with 10 bases between them. The CDR3 has 14 residues. In DNA, the CDR3 is TGTGCCAGCAGGAAGGACGGTACTAATGAAAAACTGTTTTTT. It yields the protein CASRKDGTNEKLFF.

This clone occurred a few times. The rearrangement links TRBV11-2 to TRBJ1-2; D call uncertain. CDR3 length equals 14 residues. The ends were cut back, 1 base at V and 7 bases at J, with 13 bases in the middle. Looked up from germline, CDR1 is SGHAT and CDR2 is FQNNGV. The CDR3 DNA reads TGTGCCAGCAGCTTAGGGAGTGTGGCTGGTGGCTACACCTTC. This sequence encodes CASSLGSVAGGYTF.

The genes are TRBV4-1 and TRBJ1-5, with 10 bases matching TRBD1. The germline CDR1 and CDR2 sequences are MGHRA and YSYEKL. Germline trimming cut 2 bases from V and 0 bases from J; bases unmatched to any gene: 7. This CDR3 has 18 amino acids. The CDR3: CASSQPEGTGDSNQPQHF. The DNA for the CDR3 is TGCGCCAGCAGCCAACCCGAGGGGACAGGGGATAGCAATCAGCCCCAGCATTTT.

The V and J genes are TRBV2 and TRBJ1-6; D remains ambiguous. Germline assignment: CDR1 SNHLY and CDR2 FYNNEI. Trimming cost V 3 bases and J 8 bases, with 11 bases left between them. This CDR3 is 14 amino acids long. The CDR3: CASSEVAADSPLHF. CDR3 nucleotide sequence: TGTGCCAGCAGTGAGGTGGCAGCTGATTCACCCCTCCACTTT.

CDR3 region: CASSISRTGPKNIQYF. The CDR3 bases are TGTGCCAGTAGTATCTCCCGGACAGGTCCTAAAAACATTCAGTACTTC. The gene calls are TRBV19 and TRBJ2-4, with TRBD1 identical over 7 bases. J was trimmed by 4 bases and V by 3 bases; bases with no gene match: 9. CDR1 and CDR2 (germline): LNHDA, SQIVND (reference sequence). The CDR3 has 16 residues.

The rearrangement uses TRBV4-2 and TRBJ1-5, with a weak D call TRBD1 (5 bases). The V gene lost 4 bases and the J gene lost 0 bases, with 16 bases spanning the gap. CDR1 is LGHNA, CDR2 YNFKEQ, per germline. The CDR3 is made up of 17 amino acids. CDR3 region: CASSPVGGGDSNQPQHF. In DNA form, the CDR3 reads TGTGCCAGCAGCCCGGTAGGTGGGGGGGATAGCAATCAGCCCCAGCATTTT.

The chain couples TRBV30 to TRBJ2-7, with 7 nucleotides matching TRBD2. The CDR3 extends over 12 amino acids. V was clipped by 5 bases and J by 0 bases; unmatched bases: 1. Germline V gives CDR1 GTSNPN, CDR2 SVGIG (reference sequence). The CDR3 loop reads CAWERDSYEQYF. Here the CDR3 DNA reads TGTGCCTGGGAGCGGGACTCCTACGAGCAGTACTTC.

The chain employs TRBV29-1 and TRBJ1-1; no clear D gene. The CDR3 covers 13 residues. From germline, CDR1 is SQVTM and CDR2 ANQGSEA. Trimming pared 5 bases from V and 0 bases from J, leaving 10 bases between. The CDR3 DNA reads TGCAGCGTTTCCCAGATTATGAACACTGAAGCTTTCTTT. The encoded protein is CSVSQIMNTEAFF. The full variable domain, rest sourced from reference TRBV29-1 and TRBJ1-1, is SAVISQKPSRDICQRGTSLTIQCQVDSQVTMMFWYRQQPGQSLTLIATANQGSEATYESGFVIDKFPISRPNLTFSTLTVSNMSPEDSSIYLCSVSQIMNTEAFFGQGTRLTVV.